These 2 T cell receptor beta chains were sequenced from one sample in a study of cytomegalovirus exposure and HLA in healthy donors. Data came from immunoSEQ multiplex PCR; TCRdb stores just in-frame clones and leaves some out. This sample has under 110,000 clones, with about 88% found just once. The specimen sequenced was PBMCs. These receptors were obtained from a woman under 30 in good health and CMV-seropositive.

This sequence joins TRBV6-5 and TRBJ1-5; D gene ambiguous. The CDR3 loop spans 13 amino acids. Trimming shortened V by 2 bases and J by 1 base, and 3 bases separated the two germline ends. The germline V gene has CDR1 MNHEY and CDR2 SVGAGI. This chain's CDR3 is CASSYGSNQPQHF. The CDR3 coding sequence is TGTGCCAGCAGTTACGGCAGCAATCAGCCCCAGCATTTT.

The chain carries TRBV7-9 and TRBJ2-2; a weak D match, TRBD1 (5 bases). This CDR3 is 14 amino acids long. The germline V gene encodes CDR1 SEHNR and CDR2 FQNEAQ (reference sequence). V gave up 11 bases and J gave up 1 base, with 14 bases separating them. Here the CDR3 reads CASTAQENTGELFF. In DNA, the CDR3 is TGTGCCTCCACGGCACAGGAGAACACCGGGGAGCTGTTTTTT.